This T cell receptor beta chain was retrieved from a study of blood T cell repertoires in COVID-19. This clone was counted once. V gave up 1 base and J gave up 7 bases; unmatched junction bases: 3. Germline V CDR1 and CDR2: LGHNA, YNFKEQ. The CDR3 extends over 14 amino acids. TCRdb's copy holds only in-frame clones and misses some; the assay was immunoSEQ multiplex PCR. The sample contains hundreds of thousands of clones, roughly 82% of which appear only once. This clonotype was obtained from a woman older than 75 with COVID-19, enrolled during active disease. Material for sequencing was peripheral blood. The V call is TRBV4-2, the J call TRBJ1-4, with 7 bases aligning to TRBD1. CDR3 bases: TGTGCCAGCAGCCAAGGCAGGGGGGTTGAAAAACTGTTTTTT. This gives the protein CASSQGRGVEKLFF.